This TCR beta chain emerged from a study of CD8+ T cells in alopecia areata. The investigators collected lesional scalp punch biopsies and peripheral blood from alopecia areata patients. Separation by sorting yielded CD4+ and CD8+ T cells from PBMCs. Findings and caveats of the study: Relative to normal scalp, lesional scalp, especially alopecia totalis/universalis, showed higher clonality. Mice showed clearer TCR sharing than patients did, a gap that was possibly HLA-related.

Extraction of RNA preceded its reverse transcription into cDNA, which served as the sequencing template. Measured with immunoSEQ multiplex PCR; TCRdb has only the in-frame clones, and not every one. The table lists 220,000 or so clones, around 62% of them singletons. Trimming removed 1 base at V and 1 base at J, with 16 bases between. The CDR3 contains 18 residues. Germline assignment: CDR1 MGHRA and CDR2 YSYEKL. Remarks on this clone: Its specificity is unknown.

The V and J genes are TRBV4-1 and TRBJ2-2; unclear D gene. The sample was CD4+ T cells sorted from blood, taken at week 0. This sequence was found in a human donor with alopecia areata. The CDR3: CASSQVHDGPGNTGELFF. The CDR3 bases are TGCGCCAGCAGCCAAGTTCACGACGGGCCGGGGAACACCGGGGAGCTGTTTTTT.